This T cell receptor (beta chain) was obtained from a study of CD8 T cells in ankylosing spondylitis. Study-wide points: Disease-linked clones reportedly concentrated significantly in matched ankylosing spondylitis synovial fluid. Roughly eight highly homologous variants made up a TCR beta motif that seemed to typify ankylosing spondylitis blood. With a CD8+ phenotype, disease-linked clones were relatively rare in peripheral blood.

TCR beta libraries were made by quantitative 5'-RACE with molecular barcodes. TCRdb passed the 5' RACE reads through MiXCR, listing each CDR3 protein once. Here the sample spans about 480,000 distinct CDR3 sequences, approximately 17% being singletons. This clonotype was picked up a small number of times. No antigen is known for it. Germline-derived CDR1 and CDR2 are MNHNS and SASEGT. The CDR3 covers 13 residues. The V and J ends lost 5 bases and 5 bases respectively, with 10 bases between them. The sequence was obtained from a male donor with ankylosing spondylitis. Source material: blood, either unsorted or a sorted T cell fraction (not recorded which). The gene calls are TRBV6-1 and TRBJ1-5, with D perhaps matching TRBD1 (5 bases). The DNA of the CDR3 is TGTGCCAGCAGTCGACAGCGCGATCAGCCCCAGCATTTT. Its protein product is CASSRQRDQPQHF.